The 23 T cell receptor beta chains listed next were all sequenced from one sample in a study of cytomegalovirus exposure and HLA in healthy donors. It was with 60 Vbeta and 13 Jbeta primers that the PCR ran. Here immunoSEQ multiplex PCR was the method, and the copy in TCRdb shows in-frame clones only, minus some. This sample has under 300,000 clones, with around 65% found just once. The source material was PBMCs. These receptors were collected from a female donor in good health and CMV-seronegative.

The V call is TRBV12-5, the J call TRBJ2-7; 7 bases line up with TRBD1. The CDR3 has 15 amino acids. With V trimmed by 0 bases and J by 2 bases, 4 bases remained unmatched. The germline V gene encodes CDR1 LGHNT and CDR2 FRNRAP. CDR3 in amino acids: CASGLVLGQPYEQYF. The CDR3 nucleotides are TGTGCTAGTGGTTTGGTACTGGGACAGCCCTACGAGCAGTACTTC.

The chain is built from TRBV2 and TRBJ1-2, with D unresolved. CDR1 and CDR2 from the germline V gene are SNHLY and FYNNEI. V was trimmed by 3 bases and J by 4 bases, leaving 9 bases between them. CDR3 length: 13 residues. The CDR3 sequence: CASSEETGYGYTF. The DNA of the CDR3 is TGTGCCAGCAGTGAGGAAACGGGCTATGGCTACACCTTC. Variable domain in full (rest from reference TRBV2 and TRBJ1-2): EPEVTQTPSHQVTQMGQEVILRCVPISNHLYFYWYRQILGQKVEFLVSFYNNEISEKSEIFDDQFSVERPDGSNFTLKIRSTKLEDSAMYFCASSEETGYGYTFGSGTRLTVV.

This clone was counted between two and nine times. This chain links TRBV11-2 with TRBJ2-1; D possibly corresponds to TRBD2 (5 bases). V was cut by 5 bases and J by 12 bases, with 11 bases left in between. CDR3 length equals 11 residues. From germline, CDR1 is SGHAT and CDR2 FQNNGV. This CDR3 reads CASSERGRQFF. Here the CDR3 DNA reads TGTGCCAGCAGCGAGCGTGGGAGGCAGTTCTTC.

V gene TRBV19 combines with J gene TRBJ2-7; TRBD2 agrees at 7 bases. This CDR3 is 13 amino acids long. V lost 3 bases and J lost 5; bases outside the gene matches: 4. CDR1 LNHDA and CDR2 SQIVND come from the germline V gene (reference sequence). CDR3 sequence: CASSMIAGDEQYF. The CDR3 nucleotides are TGTGCCAGTAGTATGATTGCGGGAGACGAGCAGTACTTC.

The chain combines TRBV5-1 with TRBJ2-7, with a tentative D call TRBD2 (6 bases). V was trimmed by 0 bases and J by 2 bases, leaving 18 bases between them. The CDR3 runs 17 residues. Germline V gene data show CDR1 as SGHRS and CDR2 as YFSETQ. The CDR3 nucleotides read TGCGCCAGCAGCTTGGTCCCCCAACAGGCGGGAACCTACGAGCAGTACTTC. Protein product: CASSLVPQQAGTYEQYF.

The gene calls are TRBV9 and TRBJ2-1, with 7 bases fitting TRBD1. Germline assignment: CDR1 SGDLS and CDR2 YYNGEE. The CDR3 runs to 14 residues. Trimming cost V 4 bases and J 8 bases; bases outside gene matches: 9. This CDR3 is CASSTTQGMDEQFF. In DNA form, the CDR3 reads TGTGCCAGCAGCACCACACAGGGGATGGATGAGCAGTTCTTC.

Only a few counts were recorded for this clone. The chain couples TRBV4-1 to TRBJ1-1, with D perhaps TRBD1 (6 bases). Germline values: CDR1 MGHRA, CDR2 YSYEKL. The CDR3 covers 15 residues. Trimming cost V 4 bases and J 1 base, with 13 bases left between them. The CDR3 loop is CASSREGTRNTEAFF. The CDR3 DNA is TGCGCCAGCAGCCGCGAAGGGACACGGAACACTGAAGCTTTCTTT.

The chain couples TRBV7-2 to TRBJ1-3; tentative D call: TRBD1 (5 bases). V lost 2 bases, J lost 3 bases, and 8 bases lay in between. Germline V CDR1 and CDR2: SGHTA, FQGNSA. This CDR3 region has 14 residues. The CDR3 loop is CASSLQGIGNTIYF. The CDR3 nucleotides read TGTGCCAGCAGCTTACAGGGAATTGGAAACACCATATATTTT.

This clone was seen a handful of times. This chain links TRBV20-1 with TRBJ1-4; no clear D. Germline-derived CDR1 and CDR2 are DFQATT and SNEGSKA (reference sequence). CDR3 length: 11 residues. The CDR3 is CSGGWNEKLFF. The CDR3 DNA follows: TGCAGCGGAGGCTGGAATGAAAAACTGTTTTTT.

V gene TRBV28 combines with J gene TRBJ1-1; D may be TRBD1 (5 bases). Trimming removed 3 bases at V and 6 bases at J, with 11 bases between. CDR1 is MDHEN and CDR2 is SYDVKM in the germline V gene. The CDR3 sequence is 13 residues long. The CDR3 DNA is TGTGCCAGCAGTTTTTCCGGGGGTGCTGAAGCTTTCTTT. It codes for CASSFSGGAEAFF.

The V gene is TRBV7-8, the J gene TRBJ2-7; TRBD1 agrees at 9 bases. CDR3 length: 13 amino acids. Trimming at V came to 5 bases and at J to 12 bases, leaving 11 bases not matched to a gene. CDR1 is SGHVS, CDR2 FQNEAQ, per germline. The CDR3 region has the DNA TGTGCCAGCAGCGGCCGGACAGGGGAGGGTTGGTACTTC. This sequence encodes CASSGRTGEGWYF.

The chain links TRBV9 to TRBJ2-1; 7 positions agree with TRBD2. V was clipped by 0 bases and J by 10 bases; unmatched bases: 16. The CDR3 is 17 amino acids. Germline V CDR1 and CDR2: SGDLS, YYNGEE. The CDR3 reads CASSVAPGGTTPGEQFF. CDR3 coding DNA: TGTGCCAGCAGCGTAGCCCCGGGCGGGACTACCCCAGGGGAGCAGTTCTTC.

The chain is built from TRBV28 and TRBJ2-5, with 7 bases identical to TRBD1. Losses at the gene ends were 10 bases for V and 5 bases for J; bases not matched to a gene: 10. Germline V lookup: CDR1 MDHEN, CDR2 SYDVKM. The CDR3 runs 13 residues. The CDR3 DNA reads TGTGCCACCAAGGGGGCGGCGGGTGAGACCCAGTACTTC. Amino acid sequence: CATKGAAGETQYF. Using reference TRBV28 and TRBJ2-5 for the parts outside the CDR3, the full variable domain is DVKVTQSSRYLVKRTGEKVFLECVQDMDHENMFWYRQDPGLGLRLIYFSYDVKMKEKGDIPEGYSVSREKKERFSLILESASTNQTSMYLCATKGAAGETQYFGPGTRLLVL.

This clone was found once. Other DNA sequences within the sample encode an identical CDR3. This chain uses TRBV9 with TRBJ2-3; 8 positions match TRBD2. Trimming removed 2 bases from V and 1 base from J; junction bases left unmatched: 3. The germline V gene encodes CDR1 SGDLS and CDR2 YYNGEE. The length of the CDR3 is 15 residues. The CDR3 is CASSVFSGGTDTQYF. DNA for the CDR3: TGTGCCAGCAGCGTCTTTAGCGGGGGCACAGATACGCAGTATTTT.

Comments on this clone: One junction end disagrees with the germline gene, perhaps due to a read error. The rearrangement joins TRBV7-9 to TRBJ1-3, with D uncertain. This CDR3 spans 12 amino acids. Germline loops: CDR1 SEHNR, CDR2 FQNEAQ (reference sequence). CDR3 nucleotide sequence: TGTTCCAGCACCCATGAGCTGAACACCATATATTTT. Protein sequence: CSSTHELNTIYF. The variable domain in full, completed from reference TRBV7-9 and TRBJ1-3, reads DTGVSQNPRHKITKRGQNVTFRCDPISEHNRLYWYRQTLGQGPEFLTYFQNEAQLEKSRLLSDRFSAERPKGSFSTLEIQRTEQGDSAMYLCSSTHELNTIYFGEGSWLTVV.

Written as DNA, the CDR3 is TGTGCCACCACGTTGACAGGGGGAGTCGTTAATGAGCAGTTCTTC. Translating it yields CATTLTGGVVNEQFF. The gene calls are TRBV5-6 and TRBJ2-1; 9 bases agree with TRBD1. The CDR3 consists of 15 residues. From germline, CDR1 is SGHDT and CDR2 YYEEEE. The ends lost 9 bases at V and 7 bases at J; junction bases unmatched: 14.

The J gene is TRBJ1-1, the V gene TRBV14; the D gene is possibly TRBD1 (5 bases). Per germline, CDR1 SGHDN and CDR2 FVKESK. The CDR3 sequence is 13 residues long. The germline V and J ends were trimmed by 4 bases and 8 bases, with 14 bases remaining between them. The CDR3, as DNA: TGTGCCAGCAGCCGACAGAGTGTCGAAGAAGCTTTCTTT. It codes for CASSRQSVEEAFF.

Here the CDR3 reads CASSAKGHNLGYTF. The CDR3, as DNA: TGTGCCAGTAGTGCCAAGGGACACAACCTCGGCTACACCTTC. The chain joins TRBV19 to TRBJ1-2; the D gene is possibly TRBD1 (6 bases). CDR1 is LNHDA and CDR2 is SQIVND in the germline V gene (reference sequence). V shed 5 bases and J shed 8 bases, with 18 bases lying between them. The CDR3 has 14 amino acids.

The chain combines TRBV18 with TRBJ1-1, with D possibly being TRBD1 (5 bases). Trimming cost V 3 bases and J 8 bases, with 13 bases left between them. The CDR3 is 13 residues long. The germline CDR1 and CDR2 sequences are KGHSH and LQKENI. The CDR3: CASSPLGGGEAFF. CDR3 sequence (DNA): TGTGCCAGCTCACCTCTGGGGGGTGGAGAAGCTTTCTTT. Drawing the rest from reference TRBV18 and TRBJ1-1, the complete variable domain is NAGVMQNPRHLVRRRGQEARLRCSPMKGHSHVYWYRQLPEEGLKFMVYLQKENIIDESGMPKERFSAEFPKEGPSILRIQQVVRGDSAAYFCASSPLGGGEAFFGQGTRLTVV.

This chain uses TRBV6-5 with TRBJ1-5; D might be TRBD1 (6 bases). Germline lookup yields CDR1 MNHEY and CDR2 SVGAGI. The CDR3 sequence is 15 residues long. The V gene lost 3 bases and the J gene lost 5 bases, with 14 bases spanning the gap. The CDR3 loop reads CASSYQQGPYQPQHF. Written as DNA, the CDR3 is TGTGCCAGCAGTTATCAACAGGGTCCCTATCAGCCCCAGCATTTT.

V and J are TRBV10-3 and TRBJ1-2; 7 nucleotides align to TRBD1. The CDR3 spans 13 residues. Germline values: CDR1 ENHRY, CDR2 SYGVKD. V trimming: 8 bases; J trimming: 4 bases; junction bases outside the gene matches: 7. CDR3 sequence: CAISGTEGYGYTF. The DNA of the CDR3 is TGTGCCATCTCCGGGACAGAGGGCTATGGCTACACCTTC.

This chain uses TRBV7-3 with TRBJ1-2; D might be TRBD1 (5 bases). Germline loops: CDR1 SGHTA, CDR2 FQGTGA. The CDR3 covers 14 residues. Between the trimmed V and J ends, which lost 2 bases and 6 bases, there was a span of 13 bases. The DNA for the CDR3 is TGTGCCAGCAGCTTAGGAGGGGCCGGGGATGGCTACACCTTC. Encoded protein: CASSLGGAGDGYTF.

The rearrangement links TRBV19 to TRBJ1-4; 7 bases agree with TRBD1. This CDR3 is 14 amino acids long. V lost 7 bases, J lost 3 bases, and 5 bases stayed unmatched. Per the germline V gene, CDR1 is LNHDA and CDR2 is SQIVND (reference sequence). CDR3 sequence (DNA): TGTGCCAGTACCAACCAGGGGGCTAATGAAAAACTGTTTTTT. Encoded protein: CASTNQGANEKLFF.